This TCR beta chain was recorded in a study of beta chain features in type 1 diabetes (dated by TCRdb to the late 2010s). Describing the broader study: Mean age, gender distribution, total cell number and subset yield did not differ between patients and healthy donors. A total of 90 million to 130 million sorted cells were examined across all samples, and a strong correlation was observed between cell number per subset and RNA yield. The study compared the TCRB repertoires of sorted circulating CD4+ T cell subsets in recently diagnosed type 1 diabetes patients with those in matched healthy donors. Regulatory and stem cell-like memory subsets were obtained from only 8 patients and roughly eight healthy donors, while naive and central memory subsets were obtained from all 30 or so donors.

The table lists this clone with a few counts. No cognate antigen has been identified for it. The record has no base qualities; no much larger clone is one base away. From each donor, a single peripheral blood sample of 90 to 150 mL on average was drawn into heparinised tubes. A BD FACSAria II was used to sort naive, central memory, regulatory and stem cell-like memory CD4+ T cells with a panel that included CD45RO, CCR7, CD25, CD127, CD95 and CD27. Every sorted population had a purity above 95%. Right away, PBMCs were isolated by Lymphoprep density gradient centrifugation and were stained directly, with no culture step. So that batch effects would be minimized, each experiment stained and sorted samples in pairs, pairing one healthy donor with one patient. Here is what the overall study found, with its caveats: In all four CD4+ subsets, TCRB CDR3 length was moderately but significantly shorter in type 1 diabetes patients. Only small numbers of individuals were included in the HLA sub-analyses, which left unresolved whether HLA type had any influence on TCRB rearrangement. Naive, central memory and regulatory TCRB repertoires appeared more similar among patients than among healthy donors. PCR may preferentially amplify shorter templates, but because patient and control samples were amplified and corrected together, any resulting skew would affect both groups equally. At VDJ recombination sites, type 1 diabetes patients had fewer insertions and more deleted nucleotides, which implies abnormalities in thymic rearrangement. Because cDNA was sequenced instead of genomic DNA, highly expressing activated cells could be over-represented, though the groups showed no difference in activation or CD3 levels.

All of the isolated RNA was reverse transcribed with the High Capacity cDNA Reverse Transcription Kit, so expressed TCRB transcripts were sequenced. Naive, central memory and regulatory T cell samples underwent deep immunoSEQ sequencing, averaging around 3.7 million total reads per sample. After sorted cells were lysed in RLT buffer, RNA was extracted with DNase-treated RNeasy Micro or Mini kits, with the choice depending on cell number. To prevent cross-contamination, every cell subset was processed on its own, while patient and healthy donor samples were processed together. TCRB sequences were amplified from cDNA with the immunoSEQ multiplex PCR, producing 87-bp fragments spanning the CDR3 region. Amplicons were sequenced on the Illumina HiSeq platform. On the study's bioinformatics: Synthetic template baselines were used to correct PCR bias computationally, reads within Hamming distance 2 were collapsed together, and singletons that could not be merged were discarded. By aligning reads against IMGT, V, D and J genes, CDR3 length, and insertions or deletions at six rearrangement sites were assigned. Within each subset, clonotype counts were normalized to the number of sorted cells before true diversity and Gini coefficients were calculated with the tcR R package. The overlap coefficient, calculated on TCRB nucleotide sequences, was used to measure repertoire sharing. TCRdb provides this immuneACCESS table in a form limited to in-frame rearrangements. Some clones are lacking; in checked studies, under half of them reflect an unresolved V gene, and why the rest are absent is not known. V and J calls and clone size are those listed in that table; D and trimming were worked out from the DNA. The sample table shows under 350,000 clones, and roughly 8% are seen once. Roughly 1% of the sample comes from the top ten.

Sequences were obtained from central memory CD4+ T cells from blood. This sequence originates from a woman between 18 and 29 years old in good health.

The CDR3 protein sequence reads: CASSQDLSGGAYNEQFF. The DNA reads as follows: TGCGCCAGCAGCCAAGATCTGAGCGGGGGGGCTTACAATGAGCAGTTCTTC. The receptor chain draws on TRBV4-3 and TRBJ2-1, with TRBD2 matching 10 junction bases. Spanning cysteine to phenylalanine, the CDR3 consists of 17 amino acids. The entry retains the CDR3 DNA only, 51 bases that are in frame from base 1. Here V drops 0 bases and J drops 4 bases, and the junction holds 6 bases not matched to any gene. Based on the germline V gene, the CDR1 and CDR2 sequences are LGHNA and YSLEER.